This record looks at one T cell receptor (beta chain) sequence and its context. Its target is unknown. The sample is drawn from a study of T cell repertoires in cytomegalovirus infection. Germline CDR1 reads SGDLS; CDR2 reads YYNGEE. The CDR3 runs 16 residues. Trimming removed 0 bases from V and 0 bases from J; junction bases left unmatched: 4. TCRdb processed the reads anew with MiXCR; each CDR3 protein has one entry. The table has 95,000 to 150,000 distinct CDR3 sequences, about 32% seen once; the top ten hold roughly three fifths. The sample in question was CD8+ T cells from cultured PBMCs, obtained from culture after CMV antigen stimulation. The chain joins TRBV9 to TRBJ2-3; 7 bases agree with TRBD2. The sequence derives from a human donor in good health (CMV status not recorded). Some clones in this sample may be carry-over from other donors' samples. This chain's CDR3 is CASSVGGGDSTDTQYF. CDR3 DNA: TGTGCCAGCAGCGTAGGGGGGGGGGATAGCACAGATACGCAGTATTTT.